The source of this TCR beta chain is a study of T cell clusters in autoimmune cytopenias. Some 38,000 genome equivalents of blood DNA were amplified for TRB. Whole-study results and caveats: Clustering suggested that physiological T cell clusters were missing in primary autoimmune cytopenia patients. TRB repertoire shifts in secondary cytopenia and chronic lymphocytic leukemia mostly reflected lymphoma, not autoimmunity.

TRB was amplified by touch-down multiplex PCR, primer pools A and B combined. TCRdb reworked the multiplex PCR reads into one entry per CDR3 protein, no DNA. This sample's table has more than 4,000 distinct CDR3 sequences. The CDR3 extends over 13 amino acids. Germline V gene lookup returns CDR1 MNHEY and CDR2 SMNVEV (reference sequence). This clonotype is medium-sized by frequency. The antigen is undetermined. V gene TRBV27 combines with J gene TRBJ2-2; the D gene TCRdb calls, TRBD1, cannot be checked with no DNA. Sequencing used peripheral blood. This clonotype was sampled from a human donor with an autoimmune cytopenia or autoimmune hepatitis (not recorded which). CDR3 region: CASSLWGAGELFF.